The 3 T cell receptor beta chains reported below all come from one sample, sequenced in a study of T cell changes during pregnancy in multiple sclerosis. Profiling relied on immunoSEQ multiplex PCR, and the TCRdb table lists in-frame clones only, not all of them. The sample includes just over 90,000 clones, 91% seen only once; the top ten take around 1.7%. The source material was peripheral blood, sampled after pregnancy. These receptors all stem from a female donor in good health, enrolled as a control in a pregnancy study.

The DNA for the CDR3 is TGTGCCAGCTCGTTATGGGAAGGGGGCGCGAACACTGAAGCTTTCTTT. Translated: CASSLWEGGANTEAFF. The gene calls are TRBV18 and TRBJ1-1; 7 nucleotides match TRBD1. The CDR3 totals 16 residues. V trimming: 6 bases; J trimming: 1 base; junction bases outside the gene matches: 11. Looked up from germline, CDR1 is KGHSH and CDR2 is LQKENI.

The chain carries TRBV27 and TRBJ2-3, with a possible D match to TRBD1 (6 bases). The V gene lost 5 bases and the J gene lost 1 base, with 16 bases spanning the gap. The CDR3 runs to 16 residues. CDR1 MNHEY and CDR2 SMNVEV come from the germline V gene (reference sequence). The DNA for the CDR3 is TGTGCCAGCAGTCCTCAGACAGGACTCGGCACAGATACGCAGTATTTT. It yields the protein CASSPQTGLGTDTQYF.

The chain combines TRBV14 with TRBJ1-1, with D possibly TRBD1 on 5 matching bases. The V end was cut by 4 bases, the J end by 1 base, with 10 bases between. CDR1 SGHDN and CDR2 FVKESK come from the germline V gene. This CDR3 has 14 amino acids. The CDR3, as DNA: TGTGCCAGCAGCCTCCAGGGTGGGAACACTGAAGCTTTCTTT. Translating it yields CASSLQGGNTEAFF.